This T cell receptor beta chain derives from a study of regulatory T cells in long-lasting Graves disease. This clonotype was seen many times. Construction of the TCR beta libraries employed iRepertoire HTBI primers in conjunction with Arm-PCR of CDR3 regions. Each CDR3 protein is one row after TCRdb ran MiXCR on the multiplex PCR reads. The sample carries around 250,000 distinct CDR3 sequences, around a sixth recorded once. Described time point: newly diagnosed GD, antithyroid drugs for less than 3 months. RNA isolated from PBMCs was used to make the TCR library. The sample was also linked to a second study, of T cells in Graves' hyperthyroidism and ophthalmopathy.

Material: peripheral blood mononuclear cells (PBMCs), obtained at new diagnosis, from a patient treated with antithyroid drugs. The clonotype was recovered from a woman aged 25 to 45 with Graves disease.

CDR3 sequence reads: CASSSGTGEHGYTF. In DNA, the CDR3 is TGTGCCAGCAGCTCCGGGACAGGGGAGCATGGCTACACCTTC. The chain couples TRBV7-8 to TRBJ1-2, with TRBD1 identical over 10 bases. The germline CDR1 and CDR2 sequences are SGHVS and FQNEAQ. J was trimmed by 6 bases and V by 4 bases; bases with no gene match: 5. The CDR3 totals 14 residues.